This T cell receptor (beta chain) was found in a study of neurological immune-mediated disorders. 5'RACE employing 10-nucleotide random UMIs yielded the cDNA. TCRdb redid the calling of the 5' RACE reads with MiXCR, one entry per CDR3 protein. The sample yields about 80,000 distinct CDR3 sequences, about 5% seen once. The sample's time point: longitudinal time-point 2. It was from 2 million PBMCs stored at -80 C that the unsorted libraries were obtained. This clonotype has at least ten counts. The sequenced sample was PBMCs. This clonotype originated in a woman in her sixties or seventies with multiple sclerosis.

The CDR3 DNA is TGCAGCGAAGAGGGCCCCACAGATACGCAGTATTTT. Translation gives CSEEGPTDTQYF. This chain connects TRBV20-1 to TRBJ2-3; D is perhaps TRBD2 (5 bases). Germline values: CDR1 DFQATT, CDR2 SNEGSKA (reference sequence). The CDR3 is 12 residues long.